Below are 14 T cell receptor beta chains sequenced from a single sample in a study of cytotoxic CD8 clonotypes in ibrutinib-treated CLL. Profiled with immunoSEQ multiplex PCR; TCRdb holds only in-frame clones, not every one. The sample has around 140,000 clones; 76% are singletons. The sequenced sample was PBMCs, obtained after 24 months of ibrutinib treatment. The receptors were gathered from a human donor with chronic lymphocytic leukemia.

Concerning this clone: This CDR3 is also generated by other DNA sequences in the sample. The J gene is TRBJ1-6, the V gene TRBV29-1; D perhaps matches TRBD1 (6 bases). Germline V gene sequence: CDR1 SQVTM, CDR2 ANQGSEA. This CDR3 has 14 amino acids. V lost 2 bases to trimming and J lost 7 bases, with 12 bases between them. CDR3 loop: CSVEIGGRNSPLHF. In DNA form, the CDR3 reads TGCAGCGTTGAAATCGGGGGGCGAAATTCACCCCTCCACTTT. Supplemented by reference TRBV29-1 and TRBJ1-6, the full variable domain reads SAVISQKPSRDICQRGTSLTIQCQVDSQVTMMFWYRQQPGQSLTLIATANQGSEATYESGFVIDKFPISRPNLTFSTLTVSNMSPEDSSIYLCSVEIGGRNSPLHFGNGTRLTVT.

V gene TRBV6-1 combines with J gene TRBJ1-1; D is perhaps TRBD1 (6 bases). The CDR3 sequence is 13 residues long. Between the trimmed V and J ends, which lost 6 bases and 1 base, there was a span of 9 bases. Looked up from germline, CDR1 is MNHNS and CDR2 is SASEGT. CDR3 DNA sequence: TGTGCCAGCAGATGGGGGGCGAACACTGAAGCTTTCTTT. It translates to CASRWGANTEAFF.

The chain links TRBV28 to TRBJ1-2, with D possibly TRBD1 on 5 matching bases. The CDR3 consists of 12 residues. CDR1 and CDR2 from the germline V gene are MDHEN and SYDVKM. The V and J ends lost 6 bases and 8 bases respectively, with 13 bases between them. The CDR3 region is CASSWGRVGYTF. For the CDR3, the DNA is TGTGCCAGCAGCTGGGGACGGGTGGGCTACACCTTC.

The chain combines TRBV11-3 with TRBJ2-3; no firm D call. Germline loops: CDR1 SGHNT, CDR2 YENEEA. V was pared by 1 base and J by 6 bases, with 8 bases between. CDR3 length: 13 residues. The chain's CDR3 is CASSLVSGDTQYF. The CDR3 coding sequence is TGTGCCAGCAGCTTAGTTTCCGGGGATACGCAGTATTTT.

The rearrangement links TRBV6-5 to TRBJ2-2; the D is unclear. With 2 bases removed from V and 1 base from J, the gap between germline ends came to 8 bases. CDR1 MNHEY and CDR2 SVGAGI come from the germline V gene. This CDR3 is 15 amino acids long. The CDR3 DNA reads TGTGCCAGCAGTTACATGGCAGGGAACACCGGGGAGCTGTTTTTT. It is translated as CASSYMAGNTGELFF.

The chain employs TRBV28 and TRBJ2-7; TRBD2 matches at 9 bases. The junction had 6 bases not matched to a gene; V was cut back by 0 bases and J by 0 bases. Germline V CDR1 and CDR2: MDHEN, SYDVKM. There are 17 residues in the CDR3. The CDR3 DNA follows: TGTGCCAGCAGTTTATGGGCTAGCGGGACCCTCTCCTACGAGCAGTACTTC. Translating gives CASSLWASGTLSYEQYF.

The gene calls are TRBV5-8 and TRBJ2-7; D is possibly TRBD1 (5 bases). Germline V gene data show CDR1 as SGHTS and CDR2 as YDEGEE. CDR3 length equals 13 residues. V shed 0 bases and J shed 9 bases, with 13 bases lying between them. In DNA form, the CDR3 reads TGTGCCAGCAGCTTGGAAGGTGGGGCCCCGCAGTACTTC. As protein: CASSLEGGAPQYF.

The chain links TRBV10-3 to TRBJ2-7, with D possibly being TRBD1 (5 bases). CDR1 and CDR2 (germline): ENHRY, SYGVKD. The CDR3 length is 12 residues. V shed 6 bases and J shed 2 bases, with 8 bases lying between them. The DNA for the CDR3 is TGTGCCATCAGAGGCAGGGCCTACGAGCAGTACTTC. It codes for CAIRGRAYEQYF.

V and J are TRBV5-1 and TRBJ1-2, with D uncertain. The CDR3 loop spans 15 amino acids. The germline V gene has CDR1 SGHRS and CDR2 YFSETQ. Trimming shortened V by 4 bases and J by 4 bases, and 17 bases separated the two germline ends. This CDR3 reads CASSPHPTISYGYTF. In DNA, the CDR3 is TGCGCCAGCAGCCCCCACCCGACGATTAGCTATGGCTACACCTTC. The full variable domain, its missing parts supplied by reference TRBV5-1 and TRBJ1-2, is KAGVTQTPRYLIKTRGQQVTLSCSPISGHRSVSWYQQTPGQGLQFLFEYFSETQRNKGNFPGRFSGRQFSNSRSEMNVSTLELGDSALYLCASSPHPTISYGYTFGSGTRLTVV.

This rearrangement joins TRBV19 to TRBJ1-5; maybe TRBD1 (5 bases). Trimming took off 10 bases at V and 0 bases at J, with 16 bases between the two ends. The CDR3 runs to 15 residues. Germline V lookup: CDR1 LNHDA, CDR2 SQIVND (reference sequence). The CDR3 protein is CATRDGVFSNQPQHF. The CDR3 bases are TGTGCCACCAGGGACGGAGTTTTTAGCAATCAGCCCCAGCATTTT.

This sequence joins TRBV5-1 and TRBJ2-3, with D possibly being TRBD2 (6 bases). Looked up from germline, CDR1 is SGHRS and CDR2 is YFSETQ. The V end lost 4 bases, the J end lost 2 bases, and 17 bases lay between the germline ends. The length of the CDR3 is 16 residues. Written as DNA, the CDR3 is TGCGCCAGCAGCCCTGAGGGGAGGCCAAACACAGATACGCAGTATTTT. It translates to CASSPEGRPNTDTQYF.

This clone came up a few times. This chain links TRBV7-6 with TRBJ1-4; D gene ambiguous. This CDR3 region has 14 residues. Germline V gives CDR1 SGHVS, CDR2 FNYEAQ. Trimming pared 5 bases from V and 7 bases from J, leaving 14 bases between. The CDR3 nucleotides are TGTGCCAGCAGCCCCCAGGAGTATGGTGAAAAACTGTTTTTT. Residues: CASSPQEYGEKLFF.

The chain couples TRBV9 to TRBJ2-7; D perhaps matches TRBD2 (7 bases). Between the trimmed V and J ends, which lost 4 bases and 2 bases, there was a span of 13 bases. The CDR3 length is 14 residues. CDR1 and CDR2 from the germline V gene are SGDLS and YYNGEE. CDR3 bases: TGTGCCAGCAGCCCCCTGGGGGGGCCCTACGAGCAGTACTTC. This encodes CASSPLGGPYEQYF.

The chain combines TRBV7-8 with TRBJ2-1; D not resolved. Trimming stripped 5 bases from V and 1 base from J, with 12 bases between. The CDR3 extends over 15 amino acids. Germline CDR1 and CDR2: SGHVS and FQNEAQ. The chain's CDR3 is CASSLDGGSYNEQFF. The CDR3 region has the DNA TGTGCCAGCAGCCTGGACGGCGGTTCCTACAATGAGCAGTTCTTC. The whole variable domain, remainder taken from reference TRBV7-8 and TRBJ2-1, is GAGVSQSPRYKVAKRGQDVALRCDPISGHVSLFWYQQALGQGPEFLTYFQNEAQLDKSGLPSDRFFAERPEGSVSTLKIQRTQQEDSAVYLCASSLDGGSYNEQFFGPGTRLTVL.